The rows below give T cell receptor beta chains drawn from one sample of a study of blood T cell repertoires in COVID-19. Using immunoSEQ multiplex PCR, the repertoire was profiled, and TCRdb retains in-frame clones only, with some absent. This sample has tens of thousands of clones, with roughly 87% found just once. Sequencing input: peripheral blood. These receptor sequences come from a human donor with active COVID-19. The donor label of this sample is uncertain. CDR3s include the opening cysteine and the closing phenylalanine or tryptophan. A D gene is named only where the DNA matches it firmly. Not every row has a clone size; where given, it reads once, few, many or a size class.

cdr3_nt | cdr3_aa | d_call | cdr3_length | clone_size | j_call | v_call
TGTGCCAGCAGTTTCTGGACTAGCGGGAGTAGGCAGACCCAGTACTTC | CASSFWTSGSRQTQYF | TRBD2 | 16 | NA | TRBJ2-5 | TRBV28
TGTGCCAGTAGCATCCAGGGGGGTCCTACATCCTACGAGCAGTACTTC | CASSIQGGPTSYEQYF | NA | 16 | NA | TRBJ2-7 | TRBV19
TGTGCCAGCAGTGAACTGCCTTCTAACTATGGCTACACCTTC | CASSELPSNYGYTF | NA | 14 | NA | TRBJ1-2 | TRBV28
TGTGCCAGCTCCCTCGCTGGGGGACAGGCTAGCTCCTACGAGCAGTACTTC | CASSLAGGQASSYEQYF | TRBD1 | 17 | few | TRBJ2-7 | TRBV18
TGTGCCAGCACCCAAGGGACTAGCGGGGGGTACGAGCAGTACTTC | CASTQGTSGGYEQYF | TRBD2 | 15 | few | TRBJ2-7 | TRBV2
TGTGCCAGCTCCATCGGTCGAGACAGAAACACTGAAGCTTTCTTT | CASSIGRDRNTEAFF | NA | 15 | NA | TRBJ1-1 | TRBV18
TGTGCCAGCAGGGACTCCCGTACCTACGAGCAGTACTTC | CASRDSRTYEQYF | NA | 13 | NA | TRBJ2-7 | TRBV6-6
TGTGCCAGCAGCTTAGTGTCGCCGGGGGGGACTCAGCCCCAGCATTTT | CASSLVSPGGTQPQHF | NA | 16 | NA | TRBJ1-5 | TRBV7-2
TGTGCCAGCAGCGTAAGTCAGGGCTCGGGCACTGAAGCTTTCTTT | CASSVSQGSGTEAFF | NA | 15 | NA | TRBJ1-1 | TRBV9
TGTGCCGCCCGTTCACAGGGCCAAAATGGCTACACCTTC | CAARSQGQNGYTF | NA | 13 | NA | TRBJ1-2 | TRBV3-1/TRBV3-2
TGTGCCAGCAGTCGGCTAGCGGGGGGCAGAGCGGATACGCAGTATTTT | CASSRLAGGRADTQYF | TRBD2 | 16 | NA | TRBJ2-3 | TRBV5-6
TGTGCCGGAAGAGGAACCGGGGAGCTGTTTTTT | CAGRGTGELFF | NA | 11 | NA | TRBJ2-2 | TRBV6-5
TGCGCCAGCAGCTTGGCCGGGGGGCGCAGGTCAGCTTTCTTT | CASSLAGGRRSAFF | NA | 14 | NA | TRBJ1-1 | TRBV5-1
TGTGCCAGCAGCGCAGGACAACAGGGGACTCTCCGATGGGAGACCCAGTACTTC | CASSAGQQGTLRWETQYF | NA | 18 | NA | TRBJ2-5 | TRBV11-2
TGCAGCGCCCCCCTTGTGAACACCGGGGAGCTGTTTTTT | CSAPLVNTGELFF | NA | 13 | NA | TRBJ2-2 | TRBV29-1
TGTGCCAGCAGCTTCGGGGACAGGGGTGGCGAGCAGTACTTC | CASSFGDRGGEQYF | TRBD1 | 14 | NA | TRBJ2-7 | TRBV7-9
TGTGCCAGCAGCCCGGACACAAACACCGGGGAGCTGTTTTTT | CASSPDTNTGELFF | NA | 14 | once | TRBJ2-2 | TRBV5-4
TGCAGTGCGAGTTATCGGGGGAGCTCCTACAATGAGCAGTTCTTC | CSASYRGSSYNEQFF | NA | 15 | NA | TRBJ2-1 | TRBV20-1
TGTGCCAGCAGCTTGGAGGAGGGCGGGCAGCCCCAGCATTTT | CASSLEEGGQPQHF | NA | 14 | NA | TRBJ1-5 | TRBV5-8
TGTGCTAGTGGTTTTTTGGGGGGGCTCACGAACACCGGGGAGCTGTTTTTT | CASGFLGGLTNTGELFF | NA | 17 | few | TRBJ2-2 | TRBV12-5
TGCGCCAGCAGCCAAGATTACGGGGATTACGAGCAGTACTTC | CASSQDYGDYEQYF | NA | 14 | NA | TRBJ2-7 | TRBV4-3
TGTGCCAGCAGTGCTAAAGATACGCAGTATTTT | CASSAKDTQYF | NA | 11 | few | TRBJ2-3 | TRBV2
TGCGCCAGCAGCCAAGCTAGGGCAGGGGCAAATCAGCCCCAGCATTTT | CASSQARAGANQPQHF | NA | 16 | few | TRBJ1-5 | TRBV4-1
TGCGCCAGCAGCCAAGGGGAAGCAGGAGCGGGGGGGCGTGAGACCCAGTACTTC | CASSQGEAGAGGRETQYF | TRBD2 | 18 | once | TRBJ2-5 | TRBV4-3